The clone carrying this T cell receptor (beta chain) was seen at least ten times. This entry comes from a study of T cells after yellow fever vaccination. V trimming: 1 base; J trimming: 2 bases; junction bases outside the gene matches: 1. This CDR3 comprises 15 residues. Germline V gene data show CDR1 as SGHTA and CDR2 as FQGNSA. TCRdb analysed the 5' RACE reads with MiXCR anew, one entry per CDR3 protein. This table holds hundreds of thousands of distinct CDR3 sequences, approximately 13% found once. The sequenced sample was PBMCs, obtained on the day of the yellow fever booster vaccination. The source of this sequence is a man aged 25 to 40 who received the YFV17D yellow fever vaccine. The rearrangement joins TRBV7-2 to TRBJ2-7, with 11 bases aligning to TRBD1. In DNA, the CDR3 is TGTGCCAGCAGCTTAGAGGGACAGGGGGCCTACGAGCAGTACTTC. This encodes CASSLEGQGAYEQYF. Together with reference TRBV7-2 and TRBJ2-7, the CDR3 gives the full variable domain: GAGVSQSPSNKVTEKGKDVELRCDPISGHTALYWYRQSLGQGLEFLIYFQGNSAPDKSGLPSDRFSAERTGGSVSTLTIQRTQQEDSAVYLCASSLEGQGAYEQYFGPGTRLTVT.